A selection of T cell receptor beta chains follows, all from one sample in a study of Ad26.COV2.S vaccination and SARS-CoV-2 variants. TCRdb's copy holds only in-frame clones and misses some; the assay was immunoSEQ multiplex PCR. The profile shows about half a million clones, 80% to 90% of them singletons. The source material was peripheral blood, sampled in a trial of Ad26.COV2.S vaccine versus placebo. These receptors came from a person aged 18-60 years who received the Ad26.COV2.S COVID-19 vaccine or a placebo. CDR3s include the opening cysteine and the closing phenylalanine or tryptophan. The D gene is left open where the match is weak. Not all rows give a size; the values are once, few, many and, for expanded clones, a class.

j_call d_call clone_size v_call cdr3_aa cdr3_nt
TRBJ2-2 NA NA TRBV6-5 CASTRLGIGELFF TGTGCCAGCACCCGACTGGGTATCGGGGAGCTGTTTTTT
TRBJ2-7 NA NA TRBV5-5 CASSLGGTGGAEQYF TGTGCCAGCAGTTTGGGGGGGACAGGAGGGGCCGAGCAGTACTTC
TRBJ1-4 TRBD1 NA TRBV25-1 CASTGGIFEKLFF TGTGCCAGCACAGGGGGTATTTTTGAAAAACTGTTTTTT
TRBJ2-2 NA NA TRBV6-1 CASSERLRGPNTGELFF TGTGCCAGCAGTGAACGACTCCGGGGACCGAACACCGGGGAGCTGTTTTTT
TRBJ1-4 TRBD1 NA TRBV28 CASSRTGVGKLFF TGTGCCAGCAGTAGGACAGGGGTGGGAAAACTGTTTTTT
TRBJ1-3 TRBD1 NA TRBV15 CATSREGQGGDLSGNTIYF TGTGCCACCAGCAGAGAGGGACAGGGGGGGGACCTATCTGGAAACACCATATATTTT
TRBJ2-7 NA NA TRBV9 CASSSRTDYEQYF TGTGCCAGCAGCTCCCGGACAGACTACGAGCAGTACTTC
TRBJ1-4 NA NA TRBV27 CASRTLEGGGEKLFF TGTGCCAGCAGGACCTTAGAGGGCGGAGGTGAAAAACTGTTTTTT
TRBJ1-4 TRBD1 NA TRBV9 CASSVGGGQGYEKLFF TGTGCCAGCAGCGTAGGAGGGGGACAGGGCTATGAAAAACTGTTTTTT
TRBJ1-5 NA once TRBV2 CASSVGKSNQPQHF TGTGCCAGCAGTGTTGGCAAAAGCAATCAGCCCCAGCATTTT
TRBJ2-7 TRBD2 NA TRBV18 CASSQGLAGGGYEQYF TGTGCCAGCTCCCAAGGACTAGCGGGAGGTGGGTACGAGCAGTACTTC
TRBJ2-7 NA NA TRBV30 CAWSVMGYEQYF TGTGCCTGGAGTGTGATGGGGTACGAGCAGTACTTC
TRBJ1-1 NA NA TRBV5-5 CASSLDGLNTEAFF TGTGCCAGCAGCTTGGACGGACTGAACACTGAAGCTTTCTTT
TRBJ1-1 TRBD1 NA TRBV19 CASSLTGTEAFF TGTGCCAGTAGTCTGACAGGGACTGAAGCTTTCTTT
TRBJ2-1 NA many TRBV7-9 CASSPSDQAGADEQFF TGTGCCAGCAGCCCTTCAGACCAGGCTGGGGCTGATGAGCAGTTCTTC
TRBJ1-1 NA NA TRBV6-5 CASSYRTKNTEAFF TGTGCCAGCAGTTACAGAACAAAGAACACTGAAGCTTTCTTT
TRBJ1-4 TRBD1 few TRBV5-1 CASRTGTGDSKLFF TGCGCCAGCAGGACCGGGACAGGGGATTCAAAACTGTTTTTT
TRBJ1-2 NA NA TRBV7-9 CASTRTENNYGYTF TGTGCCAGCACCCGGACGGAGAATAACTATGGCTACACCTTC
TRBJ2-7 NA NA TRBV7-8 CASSEVTGTSYEQYF TGTGCCAGCAGCGAGGTGACAGGGACTTCCTACGAGCAGTACTTC
TRBJ2-1 TRBD1 NA TRBV27 CASSPTGDEQFF TGTGCCAGCAGTCCGACAGGGGATGAACAGTTCTTC
TRBJ1-6 TRBD1 NA TRBV6-5 CASTPGQTNNSPLHF TGTGCCAGCACTCCGGGACAGACAAATAATTCACCCCTCCACTTT
TRBJ1-1 NA NA TRBV5-1 CASSLAGEVEAFF TGCGCCAGCAGCTTGGCAGGAGAGGTTGAAGCTTTCTTT
TRBJ1-5 NA NA TRBV13 CASSLSGAEPQHF TGTGCCAGCAGCTTAAGCGGGGCCGAGCCCCAGCATTTT
TRBJ1-4 NA NA TRBV5-1 CASSPHGATNEKLFF TGCGCCAGCAGCCCGCACGGGGCAACTAATGAAAAACTGTTTTTT
TRBJ2-1 TRBD2 NA TRBV5-1 CASSSPRAGEGNNEQFF TGCGCCAGCAGCTCCCCCCGAGCGGGAGAGGGCAACAATGAGCAGTTCTTC